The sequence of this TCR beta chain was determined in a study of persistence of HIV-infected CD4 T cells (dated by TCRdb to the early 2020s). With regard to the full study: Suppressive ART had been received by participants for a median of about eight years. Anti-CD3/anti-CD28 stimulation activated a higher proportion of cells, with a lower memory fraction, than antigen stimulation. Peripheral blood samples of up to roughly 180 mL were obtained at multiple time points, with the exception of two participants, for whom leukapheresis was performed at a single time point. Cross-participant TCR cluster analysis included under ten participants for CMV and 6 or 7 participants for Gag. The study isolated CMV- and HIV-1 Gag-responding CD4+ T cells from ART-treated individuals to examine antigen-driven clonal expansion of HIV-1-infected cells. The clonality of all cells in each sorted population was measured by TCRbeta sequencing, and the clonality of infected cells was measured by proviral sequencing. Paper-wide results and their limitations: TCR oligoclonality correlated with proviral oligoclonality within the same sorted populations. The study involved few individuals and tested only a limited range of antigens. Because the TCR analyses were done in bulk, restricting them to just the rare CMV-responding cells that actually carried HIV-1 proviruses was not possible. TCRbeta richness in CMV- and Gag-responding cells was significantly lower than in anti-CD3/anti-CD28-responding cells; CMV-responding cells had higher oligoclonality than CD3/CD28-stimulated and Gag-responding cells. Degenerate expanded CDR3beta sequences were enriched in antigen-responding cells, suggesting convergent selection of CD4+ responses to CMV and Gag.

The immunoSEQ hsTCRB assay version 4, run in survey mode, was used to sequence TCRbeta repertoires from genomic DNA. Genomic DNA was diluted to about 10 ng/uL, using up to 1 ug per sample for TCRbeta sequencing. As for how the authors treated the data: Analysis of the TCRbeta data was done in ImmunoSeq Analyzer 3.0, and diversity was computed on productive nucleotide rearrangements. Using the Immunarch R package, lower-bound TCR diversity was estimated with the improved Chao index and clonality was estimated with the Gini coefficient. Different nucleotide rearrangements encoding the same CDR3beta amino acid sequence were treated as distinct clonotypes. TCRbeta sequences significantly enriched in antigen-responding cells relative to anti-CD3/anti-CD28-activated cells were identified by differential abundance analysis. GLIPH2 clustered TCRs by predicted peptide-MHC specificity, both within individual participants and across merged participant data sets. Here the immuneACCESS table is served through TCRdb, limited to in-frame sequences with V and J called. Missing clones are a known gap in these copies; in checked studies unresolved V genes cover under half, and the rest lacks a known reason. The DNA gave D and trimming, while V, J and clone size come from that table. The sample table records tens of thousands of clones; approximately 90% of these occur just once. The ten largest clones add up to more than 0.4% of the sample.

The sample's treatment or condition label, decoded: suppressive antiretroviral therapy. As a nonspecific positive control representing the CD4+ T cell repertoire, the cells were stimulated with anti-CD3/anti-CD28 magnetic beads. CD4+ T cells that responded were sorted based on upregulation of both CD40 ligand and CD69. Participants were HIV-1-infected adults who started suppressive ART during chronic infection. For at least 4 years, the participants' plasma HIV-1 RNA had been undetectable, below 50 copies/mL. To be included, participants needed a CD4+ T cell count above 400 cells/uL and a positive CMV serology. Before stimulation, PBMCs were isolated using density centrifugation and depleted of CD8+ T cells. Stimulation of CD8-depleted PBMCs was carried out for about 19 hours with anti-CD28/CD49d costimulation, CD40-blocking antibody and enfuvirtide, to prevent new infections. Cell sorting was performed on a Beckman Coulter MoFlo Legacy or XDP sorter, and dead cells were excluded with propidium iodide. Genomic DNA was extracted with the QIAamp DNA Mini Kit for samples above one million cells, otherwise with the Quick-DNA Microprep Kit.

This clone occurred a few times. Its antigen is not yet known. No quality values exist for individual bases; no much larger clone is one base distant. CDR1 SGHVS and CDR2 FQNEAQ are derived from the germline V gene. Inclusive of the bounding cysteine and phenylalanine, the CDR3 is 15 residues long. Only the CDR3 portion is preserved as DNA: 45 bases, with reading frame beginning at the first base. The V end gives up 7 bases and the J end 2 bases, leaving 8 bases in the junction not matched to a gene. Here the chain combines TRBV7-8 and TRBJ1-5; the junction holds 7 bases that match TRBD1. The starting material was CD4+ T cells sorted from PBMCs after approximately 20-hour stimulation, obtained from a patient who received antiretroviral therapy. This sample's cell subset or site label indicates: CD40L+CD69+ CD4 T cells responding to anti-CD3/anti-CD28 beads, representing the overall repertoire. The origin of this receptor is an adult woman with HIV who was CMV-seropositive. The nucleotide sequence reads TGTGCCAGCACCGACACAGGGGCGCGCAATCAGCCCCAGCATTTT. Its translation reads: CASTDTGARNQPQHF.